This TCR beta chain is drawn from a study of tissue T cells after allogeneic stem cell transplantation. Concerning this clone: Antigen specificity is unknown. The genes and germline here are from mouse. Read data end 1 residue before the CDR3 end; the end is taken from the germline J gene.

In germline, CDR1 is GKSSPN, CDR2 SITVG. V was clipped by 0 bases and J by 6 bases; unmatched bases: 3. The CDR3 totals 15 residues. Time point in this sample: mouse harvest day 14 after allogeneic transplant. Each mouse received 10^7 T-cell-depleted marrow cells plus 10^6 splenic CD5+ T cells by tail vein. B6 (H2b) cells into BALB/c (H2d) mice; tissues taken at day 7 or 14. Overall study findings and caveats: Anatomically similar tissues had similar TCR repertoires within each patient.

Libraries were prepared by immunoSEQ multiplex PCR; TCRdb keeps only in-frame clonotypes and omits some of them. The sample comprises about 6,800 clones, about a third of which are singletons, and 6.3% rests with the top ten. The sequencing input was skin. The TCR was taken from a female BALB/c mouse given C57BL/6 T cells with graft-versus-host disease after an allogeneic hematopoietic cell transplant. The rearrangement links TRBV31 to TRBJ2-1, with TRBD2 matching over 12 bases. The CDR3 here is CAWSLGLGGVAEQFF. The DNA read from the CDR3 is TGTGCCTGGAGTCTGGGACTGGGGGGAGTTGCTGAGCAGTTC.